The clone carrying this TCR beta chain has only a few counts. Its antigen is unknown. Other DNA sequences from this sample encode an identical CDR3 as well. This sample was included in a study of shared clonotypes between healthy human individuals. Broader study findings: Only blood underwent sampling, and tissue repertoires likely differ. Represented diversity, genetic and exposure-history alike, was limited by few donors.

PCR replicates from unsorted PBMC used approximately 0.3 ug DNA, and this amount was approximately 30,000 T cell genomes. Generated by immunoSEQ multiplex PCR, the TCRdb table keeps only in-frame clones and is missing some. The sample lists 500,000 to 650,000 clones, roughly 79% occurring once. V was pared by 0 bases and J by 4 bases, with 6 bases between. The CDR3 covers 13 residues. Germline V gene sequence: CDR1 MNHNS, CDR2 SASEGT. The gene calls are TRBV6-1 and TRBJ1-1, with D possibly being TRBD1 (6 bases). The source material was PBMCs. This receptor was identified in a woman in her 40s in good health. Some clones in this sample may be carry-over from other donors' samples. The CDR3 sequence: CASSEARGTEAFF. CDR3 nucleotides: TGTGCCAGCAGTGAAGCCAGGGGCACTGAAGCTTTCTTT.